Listed below are T cell receptor beta chains from one sample, sequenced in a study of tumor-infiltrating lymphocytes in localized non-small cell lung cancer. Assay used: immunoSEQ multiplex PCR; TCRdb lists only in-frame clones, some missing. The sample has 10,000 to 13,000 clones, 50% to 70% seen once. The sequencing sample was made of lung tumor tissue. The source is a human donor with non-small cell lung cancer. CDR3s leave out the opening cysteine and the closing phenylalanine or tryptophan. Clone size is shown for a subset of rows, as once, few, many or a class of expanded clone.

cdr3_aa: ASSLGSWTDTQY
clone_size: -
j_call: TRBJ2-3
v_call: TRBV4-3

cdr3_aa: ASSPRIDLRDEQF
clone_size: few
j_call: TRBJ2-1
v_call: TRBV5-6

cdr3_aa: ASSPPQGGAYGYT
clone_size: -
j_call: TRBJ1-2
v_call: TRBV18

cdr3_aa: ASSLLMSTGQGAGNTIY
clone_size: -
j_call: TRBJ1-3
v_call: TRBV7-9

cdr3_aa: ASSLRQSYGYT
clone_size: -
j_call: TRBJ1-2
v_call: TRBV5-1

cdr3_aa: ASSRQGVGSNQPQH
clone_size: once
j_call: TRBJ1-5
v_call: TRBV10-2

cdr3_aa: ASSSASGQGAGEQF
clone_size: few
j_call: TRBJ2-1
v_call: TRBV5-4

cdr3_aa: SVEGLAKNIQY
clone_size: -
j_call: TRBJ2-4
v_call: TRBV29-1

cdr3_aa: ASSSDTFGTQY
clone_size: few
j_call: TRBJ2-5
v_call: TRBV7-2

cdr3_aa: ASSLWFGVTNTEAF
clone_size: -
j_call: TRBJ1-1
v_call: TRBV5-1

cdr3_aa: ASSFSGGTDTQY
clone_size: -
j_call: TRBJ2-3
v_call: TRBV5-1

cdr3_aa: ASSLTSGVPETQY
clone_size: -
j_call: TRBJ2-5
v_call: TRBV7-2

cdr3_aa: ASSLGTHNTGELF
clone_size: -
j_call: TRBJ2-2
v_call: TRBV5-4

cdr3_aa: ASRDRGFTEAF
clone_size: -
j_call: TRBJ1-1
v_call: TRBV25-1

cdr3_aa: ASRRTSGTSVFSPPETQY
clone_size: -
j_call: TRBJ2-5
v_call: TRBV5-1

cdr3_aa: ASSLAQNTGELF
clone_size: -
j_call: TRBJ2-2
v_call: TRBV11-2

cdr3_aa: ASKIGQINTGELF
clone_size: -
j_call: TRBJ2-2
v_call: TRBV5-6

cdr3_aa: ASSLSGGAAF
clone_size: -
j_call: TRBJ1-1
v_call: TRBV13

cdr3_aa: ASSQENRRLAGYEQY
clone_size: once
j_call: TRBJ2-7
v_call: TRBV4-1

cdr3_aa: ASGLGLGGGTEAF
clone_size: once
j_call: TRBJ1-1
v_call: TRBV12-5

cdr3_aa: ASSQDRGVGYT
clone_size: -
j_call: TRBJ1-2
v_call: TRBV4-1

cdr3_aa: ASSQVVWQGGMNTEAF
clone_size: -
j_call: TRBJ1-1
v_call: TRBV14

cdr3_aa: ASSTGLAGIQETQY
clone_size: -
j_call: TRBJ2-5
v_call: TRBV19

cdr3_aa: ASSIPYSGNTIY
clone_size: -
j_call: TRBJ1-3
v_call: TRBV19

cdr3_aa: ASSQGLAGVQDTQY
clone_size: -
j_call: TRBJ2-3
v_call: TRBV5-1

cdr3_aa: TSIRLAGSYTDTQY
clone_size: -
j_call: TRBJ2-3
v_call: TRBV1

cdr3_aa: ASSLDSREQF
clone_size: -
j_call: TRBJ2-1
v_call: TRBV11-3

cdr3_aa: AINQGSDYGYT
clone_size: few
j_call: TRBJ1-2
v_call: TRBV10-3

cdr3_aa: ASSEGRLDGYT
clone_size: few
j_call: TRBJ1-2
v_call: TRBV10-1

cdr3_aa: ASSPTLATGELF
clone_size: -
j_call: TRBJ2-2
v_call: TRBV9

cdr3_aa: SVGASGGYT
clone_size: -
j_call: TRBJ1-2
v_call: TRBV29-1

cdr3_aa: ASGVTREQY
clone_size: -
j_call: TRBJ2-7
v_call: TRBV7-2

cdr3_aa: ASSFLAGGPNEQF
clone_size: few
j_call: TRBJ2-1
v_call: TRBV11-2

cdr3_aa: ASSWRDRGSYEQY
clone_size: few
j_call: TRBJ2-7
v_call: TRBV5-1

cdr3_aa: ASTDLLTTDTQY
clone_size: -
j_call: TRBJ2-3
v_call: TRBV6-5

cdr3_aa: AWTRDGYEQY
clone_size: -
j_call: TRBJ2-7
v_call: TRBV30

cdr3_aa: ASSTPGNYGYT
clone_size: -
j_call: TRBJ1-2
v_call: TRBV5-1

cdr3_aa: ASSRTIGAAF
clone_size: -
j_call: TRBJ1-1
v_call: TRBV5-5

cdr3_aa: ASSLVGSSYEQY
clone_size: -
j_call: TRBJ2-7
v_call: TRBV5-6

cdr3_aa: ASSLVVTGNEAF
clone_size: -
j_call: TRBJ1-1
v_call: TRBV7-1

cdr3_aa: ASSQDGEGSYEQY
clone_size: medium-sized
j_call: TRBJ2-7
v_call: TRBV4-3

cdr3_aa: ASSLVSANTGELF
clone_size: -
j_call: TRBJ2-2
v_call: TRBV5-4

cdr3_aa: ASSQGRLVSYEQF
clone_size: -
j_call: TRBJ2-1
v_call: TRBV4-3

cdr3_aa: ASSFDRNIYEQY
clone_size: medium-sized
j_call: TRBJ2-7
v_call: TRBV5-1

cdr3_aa: ASSLGQGFTYEQY
clone_size: -
j_call: TRBJ2-7
v_call: TRBV7-6

cdr3_aa: ASSPLNLHTEAF
clone_size: -
j_call: TRBJ1-1
v_call: TRBV6-1

cdr3_aa: AISTGQGMGEKLF
clone_size: -
j_call: TRBJ1-4
v_call: TRBV10-3

cdr3_aa: ASSSTVPGDEQF
clone_size: once
j_call: TRBJ2-1
v_call: TRBV5-4